This note documents a single T cell receptor beta chain sequence. What it recognizes is unknown. Individual cDNA molecules each received unique molecular identifiers attached to them. TCRdb passed the 5' RACE reads through MiXCR, listing each CDR3 protein once. The sample consists of tens of thousands of distinct CDR3 sequences, less than 15% of them appearing once. The entry originates in a study of early T cells in non-severe SARS-CoV-2 infection. Study summary: Sequencing input comprised bulk RNA from unsorted whole blood; chain pairing was not available. Study-wide results and caveats: Anti-spike CD8 responses were favored by VDJdb matching, which missed private and CD4 specificities.

The germline gives CDR1 MRHNA, CDR2 SNTAGT. V was shortened by 5 bases and J by 4 bases, with 9 bases between the two germline ends. The CDR3 sequence is 13 residues long. The rearrangement links TRBV6-4 to TRBJ2-1; D unresolved. The sequence was obtained from an adult who was a healthcare worker with PCR-confirmed SARS-CoV-2 infection or an uninfected control (not recorded which). Sequences were obtained from whole blood. DNA for the CDR3: TGTGCCAGCAGTACGGACGTTTACAATGAGCAGTTCTTC. It encodes CASSTDVYNEQFF.